These 26 T cell receptor beta chains came from one sample sequenced in a study of Ad26.COV2.S vaccination and SARS-CoV-2 variants. Clones were read by immunoSEQ multiplex PCR, and TCRdb kept only the in-frame ones, dropping some. Of roughly 320,000 clones listed, just over 85% are singletons. As for treatment: over 15 received Ad26.COV2.S at low or high dose, single or two shots; 5 received placebo; per-sample allocation not given. The study sampled participants on day 63 after the first vaccine or placebo injection. The sequences come from peripheral blood, collected in a trial of Ad26.COV2.S vaccine versus placebo. The receptors were gathered from a person aged 18-65 years who received the Ad26.COV2.S COVID-19 vaccine or a placebo.

The chain links TRBV11-2 to TRBJ2-7; 9 bases agree with TRBD1. Germline CDR1 and CDR2: SGHAT and FQNNGV. The ends lost 4 bases at V and 2 bases at J; junction bases unmatched: 6. This CDR3 region has 15 residues. CDR3 nucleotides: TGTGCCAGCAGCTCTAAGGGACAGGGCACCTACGAGCAGTACTTC. Protein: CASSSKGQGTYEQYF. The full variable domain, completed using reference TRBV11-2 and TRBJ2-7, is EAGVAQSPRYKIIEKRQSVAFWCNPISGHATLYWYQQILGQGPKLLIQFQNNGVVDDSQLPKDRFSAERLKGVDSTLKIQPAKLEDSAVYLCASSSKGQGTYEQYFGPGTRLTVT.

The chain joins TRBV9 to TRBJ1-5, with TRBD1 matching 7 bases. The CDR3 covers 18 residues. After removal of 5 bases from V and 0 bases from J, the junction contained 14 bases not matched to a gene. Germline V lookup: CDR1 SGDLS, CDR2 YYNGEE. The CDR3 region is CASSSRQGGVYSNQPQHF. The CDR3 DNA is TGTGCCAGCAGTTCGAGACAGGGAGGGGTTTATAGCAATCAGCCCCAGCATTTT.

This clone was detected only once. This chain joins TRBV11-2 and TRBJ1-6; no definite D call. Looked up from germline, CDR1 is SGHAT and CDR2 is FQNNGV. V was shortened by 1 base and J by 9 bases, with 10 bases between the two germline ends. The CDR3 runs to 14 residues. DNA for the CDR3: TGTGCCAGCAGCTTAGGTCCCAGGAGTTCACCCCTCCACTTT. Its translation is CASSLGPRSSPLHF.

This sequence joins TRBV5-1 and TRBJ2-5, with D possibly being TRBD1 (6 bases). Per germline, CDR1 SGHRS and CDR2 YFSETQ. The CDR3 is 14 residues long. Trimming pared 4 bases from V and 3 bases from J, leaving 13 bases between. This CDR3 reads CASSQTGTKETQYF. The CDR3 DNA reads TGCGCCAGCAGCCAGACCGGGACAAAAGAGACCCAGTACTTC.

The chain combines TRBV6-5 with TRBJ2-7; TRBD1 is a possible D gene (5 bases). Germline lookup yields CDR1 MNHEY and CDR2 SVGAGI. The V gene lost 4 bases and the J gene lost 4 bases, with 20 bases spanning the gap. This CDR3 contains 16 residues. In nucleotides, the CDR3 is TGTGCCAGCAGTTCCCACCAAGGACAAATCAATTACGAGCAGTACTTC. Translated: CASSSHQGQINYEQYF.

The chain recombines TRBV7-2 with TRBJ2-7; TRBD2 matches 9 bases. V shed 1 base and J 2 bases; nucleotides not matched to a gene: 3. This CDR3 spans 15 amino acids. Germline CDR1 reads SGHTA; CDR2 reads FQGNSA. The CDR3 DNA sequence: TGTGCCAGCAGCTTAGAAGCGGGGGGACCCTACGAGCAGTACTTC. Its translation is CASSLEAGGPYEQYF.

This clone was recorded only once. The chain has TRBV15 and TRBJ1-2; D gene ambiguous. Trimming shortened V by 0 bases and J by 5 bases, and 10 bases separated the two germline ends. The CDR3 covers 14 residues. Germline-derived CDR1 and CDR2 are LNHNV and YYDKDF (reference sequence). The CDR3 here is CATSRDLAGYGYTF. CDR3 sequence (DNA): TGTGCCACCAGCAGAGATCTGGCCGGTTATGGCTACACCTTC.

The rearrangement links TRBV5-8 to TRBJ1-2, with TRBD1 as a possible D gene (6 bases). Germline V gives CDR1 SGHTS, CDR2 YDEGEE. Trimming took 5 bases from V and 3 from J, leaving 17 bases between them. The CDR3 has 15 amino acids. In nucleotides, the CDR3 is TGTGCCAGCAGTCCGCCTAACAGGGTCGACTATGGCTACACCTTC. Amino acids: CASSPPNRVDYGYTF.

This CDR3 is CASRPTGTSGVNEQFF. As DNA, the CDR3 is TGTGCCAGCAGGCCTACCGGGACTAGCGGGGTTAATGAGCAGTTCTTC. This sequence joins TRBV5-6 and TRBJ2-1, with 13 bases fitting TRBD2. Germline values: CDR1 SGHDT, CDR2 YYEEEE. V trimming: 5 bases; J trimming: 7 bases; junction bases outside the gene matches: 9. The CDR3 covers 16 residues.

The V gene is TRBV30, the J gene TRBJ2-1; D is possibly TRBD2 (5 bases). The CDR3 has 11 amino acids. The germline V gene has CDR1 GTSNPN and CDR2 SVGIG (reference sequence). Trimming took 1 base from V and 9 from J, leaving 7 bases between them. The CDR3 DNA is TGTGCCTGGAGTGACCGGGGTGAGCAGTTCTTC. Protein sequence: CAWSDRGEQFF. Combining the CDR3 with reference TRBV30 and TRBJ2-1 gives the whole variable domain SQTIHQWPATLVQPVGSPLSLECTVEGTSNPNLYWYRQAAGRGLQLLFYSVGIGQISSEVPQNLSASRPQDRQFILSSKKLLLSDSGFYLCAWSDRGEQFFGPGTRLTVL.

This rearrangement joins TRBV7-9 to TRBJ2-7; the D is unclear. The CDR3 is made up of 15 amino acids. Germline CDR1 is SEHNR and CDR2 is FQNEAQ (reference sequence). Trimming cost V 5 bases and J 2 bases, with 16 bases left between them. CDR3 bases: TGTGCCAGCAGCCGACGCCTGGCAGCAACCTACGAGCAGTACTTC. Its protein is CASSRRLAATYEQYF.

The rearrangement uses TRBV5-5 and TRBJ1-6; unclear D gene. CDR3 size: 20 residues. CDR1 and CDR2 from the germline V gene are SGHKS and YYEKEE (reference sequence). V gave up 4 bases and J gave up 9 bases, with 32 bases separating them. The CDR3 DNA is TGTGCCAGCAGCGTTGTGTCTGCTTTCGTGAGTCTGCGCTACGGTTCACCCCTCCACTTT. This gives the protein CASSVVSAFVSLRYGSPLHF.

V is TRBV7-9 and J is TRBJ1-5, with D maybe TRBD1 (6 bases). The CDR3 covers 15 residues. Germline V gene data show CDR1 as SEHNR and CDR2 as FQNEAQ (reference sequence). The germline V and J ends were trimmed by 2 bases and 0 bases, with 8 bases remaining between them. The CDR3 sequence: CASSLTGSSNQPQHF. CDR3 DNA sequence: TGTGCCAGCAGCTTAACAGGGTCTAGCAATCAGCCCCAGCATTTT.

This clone appeared once. V and J are TRBV7-6 and TRBJ1-1; no clear D. Looked up from germline, CDR1 is SGHVS and CDR2 is FNYEAQ. Between the trimmed V and J ends, which lost 1 base and 11 bases, there was a span of 17 bases. CDR3 size: 14 residues. As DNA, the CDR3 is TGTGCCAGCAGCTTAGACGGAGGGTTTAGAGTTGCTTTCTTT. This gives the protein CASSLDGGFRVAFF.

The gene calls are TRBV6-5 and TRBJ2-5, with D perhaps matching TRBD1 (5 bases). Between the trimmed V and J ends, which lost 0 bases and 1 base, there was a span of 12 bases. Germline CDR1 reads MNHEY; CDR2 reads SVGAGI. This CDR3 spans 16 amino acids. The CDR3 loop is CASSYSPRAFQETQYF. The DNA of the CDR3 is TGTGCCAGCAGTTACTCGCCCAGGGCATTCCAAGAGACCCAGTACTTC.

The rearrangement joins TRBV18 to TRBJ1-2; 7 bases map to TRBD1. Germline trimming cut 3 bases from V and 4 bases from J; bases unmatched to any gene: 8. Per the germline V gene, CDR1 is KGHSH and CDR2 is LQKENI. This CDR3 is built from 15 residues. CDR3 sequence (DNA): TGTGCCAGCTCACCGTGGGGGACAGAAGTCTATGGCTACACCTTC. Its protein product is CASSPWGTEVYGYTF.

The chain carries TRBV24-1 and TRBJ1-5, with 9 bases lining up with TRBD1. CDR3 length equals 13 residues. The germline CDR1 and CDR2 sequences are KGHDR and SFDVKD. With V trimmed by 3 bases and J by 7 bases, 0 bases remained unmatched. The chain's CDR3 is CATSDGQGQPQHF. The CDR3 region has the DNA TGTGCCACCAGTGATGGACAGGGGCAGCCCCAGCATTTT.

This chain joins TRBV5-1 and TRBJ2-5; perhaps TRBD2 as D (6 bases). Germline lookup yields CDR1 SGHRS and CDR2 YFSETQ. With 5 bases removed from V and 1 base from J, the gap between germline ends came to 18 bases. The CDR3 has 16 residues. The CDR3 protein is CASRGRDPWAQETQYF. Here the CDR3 DNA reads TGCGCCAGCAGAGGGCGGGACCCCTGGGCCCAAGAGACCCAGTACTTC.

On this clone: Different DNA sequences within this sample yield the same CDR3. The rearrangement joins TRBV30 to TRBJ1-2; 8 nucleotides line up with TRBD1. The germline CDR1 and CDR2 sequences are GTSNPN and SVGIG (reference sequence). V was pared by 5 bases and J by 3 bases, with 2 bases of the junction left unmatched. The CDR3 covers 12 residues. CDR3: CAWGQGYYGYTF. The DNA of the CDR3 is TGTGCCTGGGGACAGGGATACTATGGCTACACCTTC.

This clone was counted a single time. One end of the junction fails to match germline, which may point to a read error. The gene calls are TRBV20-1 and TRBJ1-4; D gene uncertain. The length of the CDR3 is 11 residues. The germline V gene encodes CDR1 DFQATT and CDR2 SNEGSKA (reference sequence). This chain's CDR3 is CSARENEKLFF. Written as DNA, the CDR3 is TGCAGTGCCAGAGAAAATGAAAAACTGTTTTTT.

The V call is TRBV7-2, the J call TRBJ1-3, with D perhaps matching TRBD1 (5 bases). Germline CDR1 SGHTA, CDR2 FQGNSA. Trimming took 4 bases from V and 7 from J, leaving 17 bases between them. CDR3 length: 15 amino acids. CDR3 protein: CASSSMGGPGNTIYF. CDR3 bases: TGTGCCAGCAGCTCGATGGGGGGACCCGGGAACACCATATATTTT. Together with reference TRBV7-2 and TRBJ1-3, the CDR3 gives the full variable domain: GAGVSQSPSNKVTEKGKDVELRCDPISGHTALYWYRQSLGQGLEFLIYFQGNSAPDKSGLPSDRFSAERTGGSVSTLTIQRTQQEDSAVYLCASSSMGGPGNTIYFGEGSWLTVV.

The rearrangement links TRBV6-5 to TRBJ1-2; maybe TRBD1 (6 bases). V gave up 2 bases and J gave up 3 bases, with 10 bases separating them. Germline values: CDR1 MNHEY, CDR2 SVGAGI. The length of the CDR3 is 14 residues. The CDR3 nucleotides are TGTGCCAGCAGTTACCTGGACAGCGACTATGGCTACACCTTC. This gives the protein CASSYLDSDYGYTF.

This chain connects TRBV3-1 (or the pseudogene TRBV3-2) to TRBJ2-3; no clear D gene. The V end was cut by 1 base, the J end by 2 bases, with 13 bases between. Germline CDR1 is LGHDT and CDR2 is YNNKEL (reference sequence). The CDR3 runs to 16 residues. CDR3 residues: CASSQAHRASTDTQYF. The CDR3 DNA sequence: TGTGCCAGCAGCCAAGCCCACAGAGCTTCCACAGATACGCAGTATTTT.

This clone was recorded only once. This sequence joins TRBV9 and TRBJ2-5; D unresolved. The CDR3 has 15 amino acids. CDR1 is SGDLS and CDR2 is YYNGEE in the germline V gene. The V end was cut by 5 bases, the J end by 1 base, with 15 bases between. CDR3 sequence: CASSPRPAFQETQYF. The CDR3 DNA reads as TGTGCCAGCAGTCCTAGGCCAGCCTTCCAAGAGACCCAGTACTTC.

The J gene is TRBJ1-2, the V gene TRBV29-1; D perhaps matches TRBD1 (5 bases). Germline CDR1 is SQVTM and CDR2 is ANQGSEA. The CDR3 loop spans 15 amino acids. V lost 5 bases, J lost 0 bases, and 16 bases lay in between. The CDR3 region has the DNA TGCAGCGTTACCTCCGGGACGACAGCTAACTATGGCTACACCTTC. Its translation: CSVTSGTTANYGYTF.

This clone occurred a few times. This rearrangement joins TRBV30 to TRBJ2-7, with TRBD2 matching 9 bases. V lost 3 bases and J lost 1; bases outside the gene matches: 4. CDR1 is GTSNPN, CDR2 SVGIG, per germline (reference sequence). The CDR3 sequence is 14 residues long. CDR3 DNA sequence: TGTGCCTGGAGGAGCCTAGCGGGGTCCTACGAGCAGTACTTC. Its protein product is CAWRSLAGSYEQYF.